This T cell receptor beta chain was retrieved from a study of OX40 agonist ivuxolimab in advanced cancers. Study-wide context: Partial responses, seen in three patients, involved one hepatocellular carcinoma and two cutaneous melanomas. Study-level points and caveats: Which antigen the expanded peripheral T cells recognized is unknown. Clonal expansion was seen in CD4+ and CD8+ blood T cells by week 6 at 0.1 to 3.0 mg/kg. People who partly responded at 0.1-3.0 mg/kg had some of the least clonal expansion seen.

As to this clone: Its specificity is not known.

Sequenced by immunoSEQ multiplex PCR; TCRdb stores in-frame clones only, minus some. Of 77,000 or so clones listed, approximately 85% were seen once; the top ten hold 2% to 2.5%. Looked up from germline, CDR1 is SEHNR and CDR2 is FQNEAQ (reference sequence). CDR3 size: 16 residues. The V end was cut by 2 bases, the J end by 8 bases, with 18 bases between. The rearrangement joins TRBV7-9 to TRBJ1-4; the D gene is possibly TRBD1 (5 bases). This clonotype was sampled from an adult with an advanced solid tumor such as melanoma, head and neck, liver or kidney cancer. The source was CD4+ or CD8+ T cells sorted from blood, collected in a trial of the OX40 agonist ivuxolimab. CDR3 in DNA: TGTGCCAGCAGCTTAAGCAGGGTCCTTATGGGGGAAAAACTGTTTTTT. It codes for CASSLSRVLMGEKLFF.